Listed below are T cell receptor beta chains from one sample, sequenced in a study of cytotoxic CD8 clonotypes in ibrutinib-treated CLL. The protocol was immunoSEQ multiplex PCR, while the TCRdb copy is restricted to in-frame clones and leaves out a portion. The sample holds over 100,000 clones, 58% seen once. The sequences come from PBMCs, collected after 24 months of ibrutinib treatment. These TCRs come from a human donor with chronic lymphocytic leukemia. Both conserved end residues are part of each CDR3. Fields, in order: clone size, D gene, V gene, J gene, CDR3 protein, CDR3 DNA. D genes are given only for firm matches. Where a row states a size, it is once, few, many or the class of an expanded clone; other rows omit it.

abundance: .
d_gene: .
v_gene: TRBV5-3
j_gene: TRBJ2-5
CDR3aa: CARSLAGAMTQETQYF
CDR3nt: TGTGCCAGAAGCTTGGCAGGGGCCATGACCCAAGAGACCCAGTACTTC

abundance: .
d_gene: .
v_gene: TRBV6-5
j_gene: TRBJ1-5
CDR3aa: CASSYKGGLGQPQHF
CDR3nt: TGTGCCAGCAGTTACAAAGGGGGTCTTGGTCAGCCCCAGCATTTT

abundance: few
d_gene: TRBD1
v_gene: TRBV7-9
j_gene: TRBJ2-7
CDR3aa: CASSPKDREAQYF
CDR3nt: TGTGCCAGCAGCCCCAAGGACAGGGAGGCGCAGTACTTC

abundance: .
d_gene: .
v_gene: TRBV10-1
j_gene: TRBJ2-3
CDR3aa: CASPSTDTQYF
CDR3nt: TGCGCCAGCCCCAGCACAGATACGCAGTATTTT

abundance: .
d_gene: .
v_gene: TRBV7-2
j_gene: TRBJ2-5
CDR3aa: CASSWDVQETQYF
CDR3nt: TGTGCCAGCAGCTGGGACGTCCAAGAGACCCAGTACTTC

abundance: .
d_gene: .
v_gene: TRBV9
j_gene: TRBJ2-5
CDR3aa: CASSVEGFETQYF
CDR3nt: TGTGCCAGCAGCGTAGAGGGCTTTGAGACCCAGTACTTC

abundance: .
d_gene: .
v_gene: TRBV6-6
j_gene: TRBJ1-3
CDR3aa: CASSDQFLNTIYF
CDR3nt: TGTGCCAGCAGCGACCAATTTTTAAACACCATATATTTT

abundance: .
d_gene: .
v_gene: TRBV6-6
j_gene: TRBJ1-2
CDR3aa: CASRSYGYTF
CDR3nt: TGTGCCAGCAGAAGCTATGGCTACACCTTC

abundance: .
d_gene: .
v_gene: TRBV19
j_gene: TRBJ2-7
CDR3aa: CASSTKRGVGEQYF
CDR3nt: TGTGCCAGTAGTACGAAGAGGGGAGTGGGGGAGCAGTACTTC

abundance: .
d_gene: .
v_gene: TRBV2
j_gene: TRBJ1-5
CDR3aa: CASSPEGGLNQPQHF
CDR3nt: TGTGCCAGCAGCCCCGAGGGGGGCCTTAATCAGCCCCAGCATTTT

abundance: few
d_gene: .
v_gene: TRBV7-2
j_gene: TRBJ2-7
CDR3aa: CASSEGLELHYEQYF
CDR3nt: TGTGCCAGCAGCGAAGGACTGGAATTACACTACGAGCAGTACTTC